Listed here are 18 T cell receptor beta chains from one sample, sequenced in a study of patients and donors after allogeneic stem cell transplantation. TCRdb ran MiXCR on the RT-PCR reads and lists one entry per CDR3 protein. The sample shows approximately 200,000 distinct CDR3 sequences, roughly an eighth of them seen only once. The sequenced sample was blood, either unsorted or a sorted T cell fraction (not recorded which). The receptor source for this set is a human donor who was either an allogeneic HSCT recipient or a stem cell or donor lymphocyte infusion donor (not recorded which). It is not recorded whose cells these are; they may come from a transplant donor.

This clonotype was seen ten or more times. The V and J genes are TRBV5-1 and TRBJ2-2, with 7 bases identical to TRBD1. Germline-derived CDR1 and CDR2 are SGHRS and YFSETQ. The CDR3 runs to 14 residues. With V trimmed by 3 bases and J by 6 bases, 5 bases remained unmatched. As DNA, the CDR3 is TGCGCCAGCAGCTGGACAGGACGGTCCGGGGAGCTGTTTTTT. This codes for CASSWTGRSGELFF.

There are a few counts of this clonotype. Written as DNA, the CDR3 is TGTGCCAGCAGCCAAGTAGCGGGGGTAAATTCGCAGTTCTTC. Residues: CASSQVAGVNSQFF. The chain carries TRBV3-1 and TRBJ2-1, with 9 bases aligning to TRBD2. With 1 base clipped from V and 12 bases from J, the junction kept 7 bases outside the gene matches. The germline gives CDR1 LGHDT, CDR2 YNNKEL (reference sequence). This CDR3 has 14 residues.

This sequence joins TRBV15 and TRBJ2-3, with D hard to call. In germline, CDR1 is LNHNV, CDR2 YYDKDF (reference sequence). With 9 bases removed from V and 2 bases from J, the gap between germline ends came to 15 bases. This CDR3 is built from 14 residues. The CDR3 nucleotides read TGTGCCACTCAAAGCGATCCCGACACAGATACGCAGTATTTT. Protein: CATQSDPDTDTQYF.

The V and J genes are TRBV18 and TRBJ1-2; D gene unclear. Germline V lookup: CDR1 KGHSH, CDR2 LQKENI. V lost 0 bases and J 5 bases, leaving 7 bases between the germline ends. This CDR3 spans 13 amino acids. The chain's CDR3 is CASSPPSSYGYTF. CDR3 nucleotide sequence: TGTGCCAGCTCACCACCTTCAAGTTATGGCTACACCTTC.

This clonotype came up many times. V and J are TRBV6-5 and TRBJ1-4; TRBD1 aligns across 8 bases. The germline V gene encodes CDR1 MNHEY and CDR2 SVGAGI. The CDR3 length is 14 residues. Unmatched junction bases numbered 6, after V lost 2 bases and J lost 10 bases. CDR3 DNA: TGTGCCAGCAGTTACGGTGACAGGGGAGGAAAACTGTTTTTT. Amino acid sequence: CASSYGDRGGKLFF.

This clonotype was counted ten times or more. The rearrangement joins TRBV2 to TRBJ2-2; 7 bases map to TRBD1. The trim removed 6 bases at V and 4 bases at J, leaving 5 bases unmatched. Germline lookup yields CDR1 SNHLY and CDR2 FYNNEI. The CDR3 is made up of 14 amino acids. CDR3 nucleotide sequence: TGTGCCAGCAGGGGACAGATGGGCACCGGGGAGCTGTTTTTT. Translated: CASRGQMGTGELFF.

This chain links TRBV2 with TRBJ1-5; D gene uncertain. There are 13 residues in the CDR3. From germline, CDR1 is SNHLY and CDR2 FYNNEI. V shed 7 bases and J shed 0 bases, with 7 bases lying between them. This CDR3 reads CASNGNSNQPQHF. The CDR3 DNA follows: TGTGCCAGCAACGGGAATAGCAATCAGCCCCAGCATTTT.

This clonotype was detected many times. The genes are TRBV20-1 and TRBJ2-7, with D perhaps matching TRBD1 or TRBD2 (6 bases each). This CDR3 spans 16 amino acids. Trimming left V 0 bases short and J 3 bases short, with 18 bases between. The germline V gene has CDR1 DFQATT and CDR2 SNEGSKA (reference sequence). The CDR3 spells CSARDQEGGALYEQYF. The CDR3 DNA reads as TGCAGTGCTAGAGATCAGGAGGGGGGAGCTCTCTACGAGCAGTACTTC.

This clonotype was picked up many times. The chain is built from TRBV7-9 and TRBJ2-5; 7 bases are shared with TRBD2. This CDR3 has 14 residues. The trim removed 3 bases at V and 0 bases at J, leaving 1 base unmatched. The germline gives CDR1 SEHNR, CDR2 FQNEAQ (reference sequence). The CDR3 protein is CASSFGGNQETQYF. The CDR3 DNA sequence: TGTGCCAGCAGCTTCGGGGGGAACCAAGAGACCCAGTACTTC.

This clonotype showed up just a few times. The V and J genes are TRBV29-1 and TRBJ1-1, with D maybe TRBD1 (5 bases). Germline V gene lookup returns CDR1 SQVTM and CDR2 ANQGSEA. The CDR3 runs to 14 residues. Between the trimmed V and J ends, which lost 4 bases and 5 bases, there was a span of 17 bases. The CDR3 DNA follows: TGCAGCGTTGGGTCCGAAGGGGTTCGTACTGAAGCTTTCTTT. Protein sequence: CSVGSEGVRTEAFF.

Turning to this clonotype: A clone one base away is much larger, so this may be a read error. In this CDR3 the conserved last residue, phenylalanine or tryptophan, is missing, so a read error is likely. The V and J genes are TRBV12-3 or TRBV12-4 and TRBJ1-2; D not resolved. V was pared by 5 bases and J by 8 bases, with 9 bases between. This CDR3 is 11 amino acids long. The CDR3 is CASSTGYGYTL. CDR3 coding DNA: TGTGCCAGCAGTACGGGGTACGGCTACACCTTA.

The V and J genes are TRBV20-1 and TRBJ2-4; possibly TRBD1 or TRBD2 for D (6 bases each). The germline CDR1 and CDR2 sequences are DFQATT and SNEGSKA (reference sequence). This CDR3 is built from 17 residues. Trimming stripped 3 bases from V and 4 bases from J, with 22 bases between. The DNA for the CDR3 is TGCAGTGCTAGCCCCCCGGGTGGGGGGCCCACTAAAAACATTCAGTACTTC. It encodes CSASPPGGGPTKNIQYF.

This chain uses TRBV30 with TRBJ1-1; no firm D call. The CDR3 is 13 residues long. V lost 5 bases and J lost 6, with 16 bases in between. The germline V gene encodes CDR1 GTSNPN and CDR2 SVGIG (reference sequence). CDR3 DNA: TGTGCCTGGCGGGGAACATCGGGAGCTGAAGCTTTCTTT. Its protein product is CAWRGTSGAEAFF.

Comments on this clonotype: A read error may explain this, as a much larger clone is one base away. CDR3 bases: TGTGCCAGCGGCCCTAGCGGGGGTTACACAGATACGCAGTATTTT. Its protein is CASGPSGGYTDTQYF. The rearrangement uses TRBV7-3 and TRBJ2-3, with 10 nucleotides matching TRBD2. Germline loops: CDR1 SGHTA, CDR2 FQGTGA. With V trimmed by 8 bases and J by 2 bases, 7 bases remained unmatched. The CDR3 spans 15 residues.

This clonotype was detected only a few times. V usage is TRBV10-3 and J usage is TRBJ1-6; TRBD1 matches 10 bases. Germline trimming cut 6 bases from V and 5 bases from J; bases unmatched to any gene: 4. Looked up from germline, CDR1 is ENHRY and CDR2 is SYGVKD. The length of the CDR3 is 15 residues. The DNA of the CDR3 is TGTGCCATCAGGAGGGACAGGGGAGATAATTCACCCCTCCACTTT. This sequence encodes CAIRRDRGDNSPLHF.

J is TRBJ2-3 and V is TRBV20-1; 9 bases agree with TRBD2. Trimming cost V 4 bases and J 1 base; bases outside gene matches: 6. The germline V gene has CDR1 DFQATT and CDR2 SNEGSKA (reference sequence). The CDR3 extends over 15 amino acids. The CDR3 bases are TGCAGTGCTATCCCTGCGGGGGGGGGCACAGATACGCAGTATTTT. Amino acid sequence: CSAIPAGGGTDTQYF.

The chain joins TRBV6-2 or TRBV6-3 to TRBJ2-7, with TRBD2 matching 13 bases. Germline CDR1 reads MNHEY; CDR2 reads SVGEGT. Germline trimming cut 4 bases from V and 7 bases from J; bases unmatched to any gene: 10. The CDR3 consists of 16 residues. DNA of the CDR3: TGTGCCAGCAGTTTCCGGCGGACTAGCGGGGGACCTGAGCAGTACTTC. Translating gives CASSFRRTSGGPEQYF.

V and J are TRBV14 and TRBJ2-2; a weak D match, TRBD2 (6 bases). The CDR3 runs 16 residues. CDR1 and CDR2 (germline): SGHDN, FVKESK. V lost 4 bases and J 3 bases, leaving 15 bases between the germline ends. The CDR3 protein is CASSPGTHSYTGELFF. In DNA, the CDR3 is TGTGCCAGCAGCCCCGGGACTCACTCTTACACCGGGGAGCTGTTTTTT.